This TCR beta chain was sequenced for a study of kidney transplant recipient with SARS-CoV-2 infection. From germline, CDR1 is MNHEY and CDR2 SVGAGI. Trimming shortened V by 6 bases and J by 3 bases, and 16 bases separated the two germline ends. The CDR3 totals 15 residues. As concerns this clonotype: A much bigger clone sits one base away, suggesting this may be a read error.

TCRdb re-analysed the reads in MiXCR, keeping a single row per CDR3 protein. The sample has roughly 250,000 distinct CDR3 sequences; under 30% are singletons. Sequenced material: a blood sample, taken at baseline and on approximately day 120 from a kidney transplant recipient. The chain is built from TRBV6-5 and TRBJ2-3; D possibly uses TRBD1 or TRBD2 (5 bases each). The sequence derives from a young adult male patient who had COVID-19 and was a kidney transplant recipient. Some T cells may arise from the graft donor. DNA of the CDR3: TGTGCCAGCAGCTACCGGGGCAGGGCGACAGATACGCAGTATTTT. Encoded protein: CASSYRGRATDTQYF.